The rows below give T cell receptor beta chains drawn from one sample of a study of blood T cells in healthy people across ages. In TCRdb, the 5' RACE reads were re-called with MiXCR into one record per CDR3 protein. The table records 550,000 to 650,000 distinct CDR3 sequences, about 30% of them present only once. Input material: blood. The receptors here all came from a woman at least 80 years old in good health. Both conserved end residues are part of each CDR3. The D gene is left open where the match is weak. Only some rows state a clone size, as once, few, many or a class for expanded clones.

J | D | size | V | DNA | CDR3
TRBJ2-1 | . | . | TRBV6-5 | TGTGCCAGCAGCTCGGGACCAACTGGCTGGAATGAGCAGTTCTTC | CASSSGPTGWNEQFF
TRBJ2-6 | . | . | TRBV5-1 | TGCGCCAGCAGCTTGGTGCACTCTGGGGCCAACGTCCTGACTTTC | CASSLVHSGANVLTF
TRBJ2-2 | TRBD2 | . | TRBV12-3/TRBV12-4 | TGTGCCAGCAGTGGACTAGCGGGGTACACCGGGGAGCTGTTTTTT | CASSGLAGYTGELFF
TRBJ2-3 | . | few | TRBV28 | TGTGCCAGCAGTTCCCCGACGGGGGTGCAGTATTTT | CASSSPTGVQYF
TRBJ1-2 | TRBD1 | few | TRBV12-3/TRBV12-4 | TGTGCCAGCAGTCGGACAGGACCCGGCTACACCTTC | CASSRTGPGYTF
TRBJ2-3 | . | . | TRBV28 | TGTGCCAGTAAGGCTAGGCCCACAGATACGCAGTATTTT | CASKARPTDTQYF
TRBJ2-1 | . | many | TRBV25-1 | TGTGCCATCTCTGCGGGCTATGAGCAGTTCTTC | CAISAGYEQFF
TRBJ2-1 | . | many | TRBV7-2 | TGTGCCAGCAGCTTATCTGGTGACAATGAGCAGTTCTTC | CASSLSGDNEQFF
TRBJ2-2 | . | once | TRBV9 | TGTGCCACCACCCTAGGGGCTAACACCGGGGAGCTGTTTTTT | CATTLGANTGELFF
TRBJ2-3 | . | once | TRBV20-1 | TGCAGCCCAGGGCAGCCCACAGATACGCAGTATTTT | CSPGQPTDTQYF
TRBJ1-1 | . | . | TRBV7-9 | TGTGCCAGCAGATTCACCGGGAGCACTGAAGCTTTCTTT | CASRFTGSTEAFF
TRBJ1-1 | TRBD1 | . | TRBV9 | TGTGCCAGCAGCGTGAGGGGGCTGGGCACTGAAGCTTTCTTT | CASSVRGLGTEAFF
TRBJ2-1 | . | . | TRBV12-3/TRBV12-4 | TGTGCCAGCAGCCTTGCAAGCGGGCAGTTCTTC | CASSLASGQFF
TRBJ1-2 | . | few | TRBV5-1 | TGCGCCAGCAGCCCGAACGCAGGGAACTATGGCTACACCTTC | CASSPNAGNYGYTF
TRBJ2-3 | TRBD1 | many | TRBV7-3 | TGTGCCAGCAGCTTGGGGACAGGCCCACCAGATACGCAGTATTTT | CASSLGTGPPDTQYF
TRBJ2-7 | TRBD1 | . | TRBV5-5 | TGTGCCGGCAGCCCAGGACAGGGTATCGAGCAGTACTTC | CAGSPGQGIEQYF
TRBJ2-3 | TRBD1 | many | TRBV4-1 | TGCGCCAGCAGCTTCTCCAGGGACAGGGGTAGCACAGATACGCAGTATTTT | CASSFSRDRGSTDTQYF
TRBJ2-7 | . | few | TRBV27 | TGTGCCAGCAGTTCAACAGGGACCCAATCCTACGAGCAGTACTTC | CASSSTGTQSYEQYF
TRBJ1-4 | TRBD1 | . | TRBV4-3 | TGCGCCAGCAGCCCCCGGGACAGGGGAGGCGAAAAACTGTTTTTT | CASSPRDRGGEKLFF
TRBJ2-7 | TRBD1 | . | TRBV10-3 | TGTGTCATCAGTGAGCGGGACAGGGACAATGAGCAGTACTTC | CVISERDRDNEQYF
TRBJ1-4 | TRBD1 | few | TRBV9 | TGTGCCAGCAGCGCCAACACAGGGGAGGGAGAAAAACTGTTTTTT | CASSANTGEGEKLFF
TRBJ1-5 | . | few | TRBV7-9 | TGTGCCAGCAGCTTTTCTCCAGGGGCAGGCAATCAGCCCCAGCATTTT | CASSFSPGAGNQPQHF
TRBJ2-2 | . | . | TRBV6-5 | TGTGCCAGCAGTCCTAGGAGGGGCTCGGCCGGGGAGCTGTTTTTT | CASSPRRGSAGELFF
TRBJ1-4 | TRBD1 | . | TRBV28 | TGTGCCAGCACCCTGGGACAGGGGCGTCAAAAACTGTTTTTT | CASTLGQGRQKLFF
TRBJ2-3 | . | few | TRBV3-1 | TGTGCCAGCAGCCATGGGGGGGGGCGGACAGATACGCAGTATTTT | CASSHGGGRTDTQYF
TRBJ2-5 | TRBD2 | once | TRBV20-1 | TGCAGTGCTAGAGCGACTAGCGGGGCCCAAGAGACCCAGTACTTC | CSARATSGAQETQYF
TRBJ1-4 | TRBD1 | . | TRBV4-1 | TGCGCCAGCAGCCAAGATAGAGGGACAGGGGTCACCTCGGGAGAAAAACTGTTTTTT | CASSQDRGTGVTSGEKLFF
TRBJ2-7 | TRBD2 | few | TRBV24-1 | TGTGCCACCAGTGACGCTGTAACTAGCGGGGGGAGGTATGAGCAGTACTTC | CATSDAVTSGGRYEQYF
TRBJ2-3 | TRBD2 | few | TRBV4-1 | TGCGCCAGCAGCTCCCGACTAGCGGGAGCGGTAGATACGCAGTATTTT | CASSSRLAGAVDTQYF
TRBJ2-1 | TRBD2 | many | TRBV5-6 | TGTGCCAGCAGCTCCCTCCGGGAGCGGGGGCCCACTAATGAGCAGTTCTTC | CASSSLRERGPTNEQFF
TRBJ1-6 | . | . | TRBV27 | TGTGCCAGCAGTGATTGGGACGGACATAATTCACCCCTCCACTTT | CASSDWDGHNSPLHF
TRBJ1-1 | TRBD1 | . | TRBV6-1 | TGTGCCAGCAGTCCTTCCGGGACAGGAGCTTTCTTT | CASSPSGTGAFF
TRBJ1-2 | . | many | TRBV7-2 | TGTGCCAGCAGCTTAGGGGGGGTCCCCTATGGCTACACCTTC | CASSLGGVPYGYTF
TRBJ2-5 | . | . | TRBV11-2 | TGTGCCAGCAGCTTAGTGGTAGGGCGGAATGAGCAGTACTTC | CASSLVVGRNEQYF
TRBJ2-1 | TRBD2 | many | TRBV27 | TGTGCCAGCACCCCCCAGCGGGGGAGGAATGAGCAGTTCTTC | CASTPQRGRNEQFF
TRBJ2-7 | . | . | TRBV20-1 | TGCGGTGCTAAAGGGGAAGGGTACGCCTACGAGCAGTACTTC | CGAKGEGYAYEQYF
TRBJ1-2 | TRBD1 | many | TRBV4-2 | TGTGCCAGCAGCCAACCTCAGGGGGCGCTTGTCGGCTACACCTTC | CASSQPQGALVGYTF
TRBJ1-5 | . | many | TRBV20-1 | TGCAGTGCTGCCAAGGACAGCACCAATCAGCCCCAGCATTTT | CSAAKDSTNQPQHF
TRBJ1-5 | . | . | TRBV5-5 | TGTGCCAGCAGCTTGGTAGGCCTGGGGCCCCAGCATTTT | CASSLVGLGPQHF